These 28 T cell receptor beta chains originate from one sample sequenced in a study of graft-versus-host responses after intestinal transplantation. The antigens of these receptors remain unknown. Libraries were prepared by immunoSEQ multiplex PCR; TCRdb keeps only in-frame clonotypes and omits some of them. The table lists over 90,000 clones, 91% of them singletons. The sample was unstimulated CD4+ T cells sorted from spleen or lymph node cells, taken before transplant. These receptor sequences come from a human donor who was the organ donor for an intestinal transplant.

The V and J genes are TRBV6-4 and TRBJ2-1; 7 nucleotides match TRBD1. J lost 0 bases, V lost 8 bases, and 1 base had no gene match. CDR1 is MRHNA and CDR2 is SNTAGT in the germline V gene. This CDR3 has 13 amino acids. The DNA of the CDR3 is TGTGCCAGCCGGGACAGCTCCTACAATGAGCAGTTCTTC. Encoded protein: CASRDSSYNEQFF.

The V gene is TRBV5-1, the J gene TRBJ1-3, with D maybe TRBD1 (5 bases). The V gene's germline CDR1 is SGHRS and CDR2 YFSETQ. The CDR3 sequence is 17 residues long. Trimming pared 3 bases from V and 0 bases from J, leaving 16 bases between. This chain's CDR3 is CASSSSGTPSSGNTIYF. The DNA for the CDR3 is TGCGCCAGCAGCTCCTCCGGGACTCCTAGCTCTGGAAACACCATATATTTT.

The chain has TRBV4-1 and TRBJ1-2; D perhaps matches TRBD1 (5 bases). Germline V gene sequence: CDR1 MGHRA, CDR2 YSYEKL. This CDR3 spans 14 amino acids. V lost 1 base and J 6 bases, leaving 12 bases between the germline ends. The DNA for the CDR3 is TGCGCCAGCAGCCAAGTAGCAGGGTTTAATGGCTACACCTTC. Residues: CASSQVAGFNGYTF.

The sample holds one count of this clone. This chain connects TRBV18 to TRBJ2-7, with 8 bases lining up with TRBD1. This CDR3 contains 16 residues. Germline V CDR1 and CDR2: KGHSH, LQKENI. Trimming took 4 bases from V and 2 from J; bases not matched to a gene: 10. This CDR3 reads CASSRLPGTGAYEQYF. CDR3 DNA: TGTGCCAGCTCACGACTTCCCGGGACAGGAGCCTACGAGCAGTACTTC.

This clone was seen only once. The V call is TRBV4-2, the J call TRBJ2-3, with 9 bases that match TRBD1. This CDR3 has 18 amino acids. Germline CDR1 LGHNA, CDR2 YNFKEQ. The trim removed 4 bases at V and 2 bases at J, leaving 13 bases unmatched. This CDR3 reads CASSRLGGQGLVTDTQYF. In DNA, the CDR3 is TGTGCCAGCAGCCGGCTGGGTGGACAGGGGCTGGTCACAGATACGCAGTATTTT.

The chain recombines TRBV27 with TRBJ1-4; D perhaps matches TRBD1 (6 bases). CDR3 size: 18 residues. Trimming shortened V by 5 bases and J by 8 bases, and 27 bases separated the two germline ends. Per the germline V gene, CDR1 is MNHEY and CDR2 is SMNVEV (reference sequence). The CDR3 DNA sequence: TGTGCCAGCAGTCCTACGGGCCGAACAGGGTTACCCAACGAAAAACTGTTTTTT. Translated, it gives CASSPTGRTGLPNEKLFF. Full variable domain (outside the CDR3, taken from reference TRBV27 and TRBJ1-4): EAQVTQNPRYLITVTGKKLTVTCSQNMNHEYMSWYRQDPGLGLRQIYYSMNVEVTDKGDVPEGYKVSRKEKRNFPLILESPSPNQTSLYFCASSPTGRTGLPNEKLFFGSGTQLSVL.

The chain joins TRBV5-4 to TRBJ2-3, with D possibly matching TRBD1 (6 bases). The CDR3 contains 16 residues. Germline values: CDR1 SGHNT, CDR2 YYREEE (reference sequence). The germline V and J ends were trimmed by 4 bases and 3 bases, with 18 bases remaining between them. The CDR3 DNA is TGTGCCAGCAGCGTCGGTACAGGGTTTAGGACAGATACGCAGTATTTT. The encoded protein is CASSVGTGFRTDTQYF.

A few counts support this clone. CDR3 protein: CASSPDSNSPLHF. The CDR3 DNA is TGTGCCAGTAGTCCGGACAGTAATTCACCCCTCCACTTT. The V gene is TRBV19, the J gene TRBJ1-6; tentatively, D is TRBD1 (6 bases). Germline V gene sequence: CDR1 LNHDA, CDR2 SQIVND (reference sequence). Trimming cost V 5 bases and J 6 bases, with 8 bases left between them. The CDR3 has 13 residues.

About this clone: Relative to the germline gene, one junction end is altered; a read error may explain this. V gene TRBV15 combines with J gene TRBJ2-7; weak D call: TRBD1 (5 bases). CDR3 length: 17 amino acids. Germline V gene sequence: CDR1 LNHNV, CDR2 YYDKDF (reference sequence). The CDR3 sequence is CATSRDSLDRTSHEQYF. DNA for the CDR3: TGTGCCACCAGCAGAGATAGCCTTGACAGAACCTCCCACGAGCAGTACTTC.

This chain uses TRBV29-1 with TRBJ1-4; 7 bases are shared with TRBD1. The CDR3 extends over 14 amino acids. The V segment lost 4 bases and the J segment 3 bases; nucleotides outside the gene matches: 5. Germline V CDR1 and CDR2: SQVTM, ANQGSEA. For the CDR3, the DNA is TGCAGCGTTGCACCGGGGACAGCTAATGAAAAACTGTTTTTT. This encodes CSVAPGTANEKLFF.

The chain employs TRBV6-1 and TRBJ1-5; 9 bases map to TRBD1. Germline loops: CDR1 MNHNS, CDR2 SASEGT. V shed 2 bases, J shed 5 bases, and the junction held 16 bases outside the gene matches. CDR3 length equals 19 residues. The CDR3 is CASSERSRDRGRGDQPQHF. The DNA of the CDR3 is TGTGCCAGCAGTGAAAGGTCTAGAGACAGGGGGAGGGGTGATCAGCCCCAGCATTTT.

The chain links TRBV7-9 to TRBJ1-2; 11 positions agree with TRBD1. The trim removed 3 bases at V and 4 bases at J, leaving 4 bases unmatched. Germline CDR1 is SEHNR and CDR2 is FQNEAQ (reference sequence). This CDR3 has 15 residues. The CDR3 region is CASSLDRGRSYGYTF. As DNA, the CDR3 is TGTGCCAGCAGCTTGGACAGGGGGCGATCCTATGGCTACACCTTC.

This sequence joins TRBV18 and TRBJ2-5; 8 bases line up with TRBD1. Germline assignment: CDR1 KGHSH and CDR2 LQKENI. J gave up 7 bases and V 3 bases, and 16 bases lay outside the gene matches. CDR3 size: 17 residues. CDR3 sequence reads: CASSPLLDRVTVGTQYF. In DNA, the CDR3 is TGTGCCAGCTCACCCCTCCTGGACAGGGTCACCGTTGGGACCCAGTACTTC.

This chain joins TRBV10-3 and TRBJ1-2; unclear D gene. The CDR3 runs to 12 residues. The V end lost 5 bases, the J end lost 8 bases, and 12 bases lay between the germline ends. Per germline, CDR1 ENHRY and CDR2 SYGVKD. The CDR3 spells CAISPSTTGYTF. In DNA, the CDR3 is TGTGCCATCAGTCCCTCGACAACGGGCTACACCTTC.

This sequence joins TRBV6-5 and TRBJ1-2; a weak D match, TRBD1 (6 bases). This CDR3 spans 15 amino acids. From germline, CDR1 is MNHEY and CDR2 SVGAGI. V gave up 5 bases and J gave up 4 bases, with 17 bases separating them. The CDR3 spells CASSTKSQGRYGYTF. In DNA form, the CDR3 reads TGTGCCAGCAGTACTAAGTCACAGGGCCGCTATGGCTACACCTTC.

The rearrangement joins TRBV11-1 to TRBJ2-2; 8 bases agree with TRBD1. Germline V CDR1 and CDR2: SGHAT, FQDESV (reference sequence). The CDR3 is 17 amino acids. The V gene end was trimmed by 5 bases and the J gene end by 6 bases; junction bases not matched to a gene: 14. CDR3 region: CASSQGPKTGVAGELFF. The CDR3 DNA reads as TGTGCCAGCAGCCAGGGCCCAAAGACAGGGGTAGCCGGGGAGCTGTTTTTT.

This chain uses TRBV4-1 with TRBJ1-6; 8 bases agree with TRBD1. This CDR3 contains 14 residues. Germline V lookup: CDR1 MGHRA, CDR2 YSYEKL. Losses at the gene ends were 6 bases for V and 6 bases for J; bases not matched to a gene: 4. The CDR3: CASSLDRANSPLHF. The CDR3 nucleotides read TGCGCCAGCAGTCTGGACAGGGCTAATTCACCCCTCCACTTT.

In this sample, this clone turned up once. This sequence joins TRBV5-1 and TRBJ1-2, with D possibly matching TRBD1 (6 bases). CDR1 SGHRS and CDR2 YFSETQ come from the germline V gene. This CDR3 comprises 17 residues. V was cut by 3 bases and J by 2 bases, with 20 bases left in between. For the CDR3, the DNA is TGCGCCAGCAGCTCGACTCAGACAGGCCCTCGAAACTATGGCTACACCTTC. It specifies CASSSTQTGPRNYGYTF.

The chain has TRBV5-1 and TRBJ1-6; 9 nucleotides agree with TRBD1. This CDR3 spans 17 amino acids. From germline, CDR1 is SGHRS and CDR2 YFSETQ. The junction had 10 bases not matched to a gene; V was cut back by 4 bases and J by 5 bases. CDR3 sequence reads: CASSPGGTGGDNSPLHF. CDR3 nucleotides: TGCGCCAGCAGCCCGGGGGGCACAGGGGGCGATAATTCACCCCTCCACTTT.

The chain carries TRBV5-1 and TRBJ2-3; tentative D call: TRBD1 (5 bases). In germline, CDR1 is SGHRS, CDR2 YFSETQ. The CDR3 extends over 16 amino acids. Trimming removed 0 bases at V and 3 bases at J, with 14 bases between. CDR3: CASSLAIRGTTDTQYF. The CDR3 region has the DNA TGCGCCAGCAGCTTGGCAATTAGGGGTACGACAGATACGCAGTATTTT.

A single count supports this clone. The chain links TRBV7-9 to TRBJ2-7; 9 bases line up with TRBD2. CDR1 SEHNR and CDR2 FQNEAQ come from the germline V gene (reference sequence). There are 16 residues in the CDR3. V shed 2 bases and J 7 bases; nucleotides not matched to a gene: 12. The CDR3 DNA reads TGTGCCAGCAGCTTAACGGCGGGGGGGCTGGGAGATGAGCAGTACTTC. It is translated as CASSLTAGGLGDEQYF.

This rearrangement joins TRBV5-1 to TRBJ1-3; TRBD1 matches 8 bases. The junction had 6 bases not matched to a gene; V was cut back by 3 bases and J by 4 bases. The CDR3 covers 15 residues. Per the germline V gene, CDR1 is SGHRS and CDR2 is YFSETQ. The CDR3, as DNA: TGCGCCAGCAGCTCCGACAGGGGTGGCGGAAACACCATATATTTT. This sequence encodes CASSSDRGGGNTIYF.

The CDR3 spells CAWSPQGSGNTIYF. In DNA form, the CDR3 reads TGTGCCTGGAGTCCACAGGGGTCTGGAAACACCATATATTTT. The rearrangement uses TRBV30 and TRBJ1-3, with 7 bases aligning to TRBD1. V lost 2 bases, J lost 1 base, and 2 bases stayed unmatched. This CDR3 is 14 amino acids long. The germline V gene has CDR1 GTSNPN and CDR2 SVGIG (reference sequence). The full variable domain, rest sourced from reference TRBV30 and TRBJ1-3, is SQTIHQWPATLVQPVGSPLSLECTVEGTSNPNLYWYRQAAGRGLQLLFYSVGIGQISSEVPQNLSASRPQDRQFILSSKKLLLSDSGFYLCAWSPQGSGNTIYFGEGSWLTVV.

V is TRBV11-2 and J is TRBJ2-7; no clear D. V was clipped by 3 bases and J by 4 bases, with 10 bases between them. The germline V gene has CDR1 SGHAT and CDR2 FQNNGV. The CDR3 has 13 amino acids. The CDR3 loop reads CASSFAALYEQYF. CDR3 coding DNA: TGTGCCAGCAGCTTCGCGGCCCTATACGAGCAGTACTTC.

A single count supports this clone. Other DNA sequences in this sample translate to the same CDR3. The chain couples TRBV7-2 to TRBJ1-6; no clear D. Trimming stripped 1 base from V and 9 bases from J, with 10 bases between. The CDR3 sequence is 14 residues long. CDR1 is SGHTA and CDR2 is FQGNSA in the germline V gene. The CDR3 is CASSLDLGSSPLHF. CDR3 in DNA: TGTGCCAGCAGCTTAGATCTTGGCAGTTCACCCCTCCACTTT.

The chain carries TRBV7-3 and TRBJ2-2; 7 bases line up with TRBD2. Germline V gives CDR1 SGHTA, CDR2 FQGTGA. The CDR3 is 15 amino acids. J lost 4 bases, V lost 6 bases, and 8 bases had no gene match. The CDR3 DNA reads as TGTGCCAGCAGGGGTCCGGGGGGTATCACCGGGGAGCTGTTTTTT. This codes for CASRGPGGITGELFF. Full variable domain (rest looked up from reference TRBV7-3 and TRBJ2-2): GAGVSQTPSNKVTEKGKYVELRCDPISGHTALYWYRQSLGQGPEFLIYFQGTGAADDSGLPNDRFFAVRPEGSVSTLKIQRTERGDSAVYLCASRGPGGITGELFFGEGSRLTVL.

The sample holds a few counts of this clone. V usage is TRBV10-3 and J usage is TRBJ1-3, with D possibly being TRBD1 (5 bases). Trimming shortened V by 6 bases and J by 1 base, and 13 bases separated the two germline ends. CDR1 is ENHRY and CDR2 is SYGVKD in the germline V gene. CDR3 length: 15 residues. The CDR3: CAIRPQETSGNTIYF. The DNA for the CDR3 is TGTGCCATCAGGCCACAGGAGACTTCTGGAAACACCATATATTTT.

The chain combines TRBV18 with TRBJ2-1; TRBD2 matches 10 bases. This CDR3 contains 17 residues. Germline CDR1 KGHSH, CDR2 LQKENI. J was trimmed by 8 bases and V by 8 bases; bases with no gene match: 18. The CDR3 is CASVKRSTSGAGDEQFF. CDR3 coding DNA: TGTGCCAGCGTTAAGAGGAGCACTAGCGGGGCTGGAGATGAGCAGTTCTTC.